The 22 T cell receptor beta chains in this list originate from one sample, sequenced in a study of blood T cell repertoires in COVID-19. The assay was immunoSEQ multiplex PCR, and TCRdb's table has in-frame clones only and misses some. The repertoire has about 95,000 clones, about 89% of them found once; the top ten carry about 5%. Sequencing was done on a sample of peripheral blood. The receptor set was obtained from a man in his 60s with COVID-19, enrolled during active disease.

This clone was counted a few times. The V gene is TRBV25-1, the J gene TRBJ1-2; D call uncertain. The CDR3 spans 13 residues. V lost 10 bases to trimming and J lost 8 bases, with 20 bases between them. Germline V lookup: CDR1 MGHDK, CDR2 SYGVNS. Here the CDR3 reads CATTHDAGLGYTF. CDR3 nucleotides: TGTGCCACCACCCATGACGCAGGCCTCGGCTACACCTTC.

V is TRBV11-2 and J is TRBJ2-5; D remains ambiguous. The CDR3 runs to 11 residues. Germline-derived CDR1 and CDR2 are SGHAT and FQNNGV. Deletions cut 5 bases from V and 4 bases from J, with 5 bases between. CDR3 in amino acids: CASSPRETQYF. In DNA, the CDR3 is TGTGCCAGCAGCCCCCGAGAGACCCAGTACTTC.

The chain combines TRBV10-3 with TRBJ2-1, with 8 bases matching TRBD1. J gave up 6 bases and V 5 bases, and 0 bases lay outside the gene matches. Per the germline V gene, CDR1 is ENHRY and CDR2 is SYGVKD. This CDR3 comprises 12 residues. The CDR3 DNA reads TGTGCCATCAGTACAGGGGGCAATGAGCAGTTCTTC. Its protein product is CAISTGGNEQFF.

Only one count was recorded for this clone. The chain links TRBV29-1 to TRBJ2-7; weak D call: TRBD1 (6 bases). Trimming stripped 5 bases from V and 7 bases from J, with 24 bases between. The germline gives CDR1 SQVTM, CDR2 ANQGSEA. The CDR3 runs to 15 residues. The CDR3 spells CSVLESGQGQGEQYF. The CDR3 nucleotides read TGCAGCGTTTTGGAGTCAGGGCAGGGGCAAGGGGAGCAGTACTTC.

The chain employs TRBV11-3 and TRBJ2-1; D is unresolved. CDR1 SGHNT and CDR2 YENEEA come from the germline V gene. V was pared by 2 bases and J by 5 bases, with 10 bases between. This CDR3 is 14 amino acids long. The CDR3, as DNA: TGTGCCAGCAGCTTAACTGGTCCGAACAATGAGCAGTTCTTC. Its protein product is CASSLTGPNNEQFF.

The J gene is TRBJ1-4, the V gene TRBV30; D might be TRBD1 (5 bases). The V gene lost 1 base and the J gene lost 5 bases, with 14 bases spanning the gap. The CDR3 is 15 residues long. Per germline, CDR1 GTSNPN and CDR2 SVGIG (reference sequence). CDR3 coding DNA: TGTGCCTGGAGTGGGGGAGGGGCGCTGAATGAAAAACTGTTTTTT. The encoded protein is CAWSGGGALNEKLFF.

The chain couples TRBV6-5 to TRBJ2-1; 11 bases are a match to TRBD2. Looked up from germline, CDR1 is MNHEY and CDR2 is SVGAGI. This CDR3 region has 13 residues. Unmatched junction bases numbered 0, after V lost 4 bases and J lost 7 bases. The CDR3 region has the DNA TGTGCCAGCAGTTTAGCGGGAGGGAATGAGCAGTTCTTC. This sequence encodes CASSLAGGNEQFF.

The count of this clone is one. J is TRBJ1-5 and V is TRBV6-5, with D perhaps matching TRBD1 (5 bases). The CDR3 consists of 16 residues. Germline values: CDR1 MNHEY, CDR2 SVGAGI. The ends were cut back, 4 bases at V and 6 bases at J, with 19 bases in the middle. The DNA of the CDR3 is TGTGCCAGCAGTTCCCTTCCGGGCCGGGGGGGTCAGCCCCAGCATTTT. This sequence encodes CASSSLPGRGGQPQHF.

The chain recombines TRBV6-4 with TRBJ2-1, with 10 bases identical to TRBD1. V was pared by 5 bases and J by 6 bases, with 4 bases of the junction left unmatched. Germline loops: CDR1 MRHNA, CDR2 SNTAGT. The length of the CDR3 is 14 residues. The CDR3 sequence: CASSLRTGGNEQFF. Here the CDR3 DNA reads TGTGCCAGCAGTCTTCGGACAGGGGGCAATGAGCAGTTCTTC.

The chain uses TRBV18 and TRBJ2-1, with D possibly being TRBD1 (6 bases). The germline V gene has CDR1 KGHSH and CDR2 LQKENI. This CDR3 has 15 amino acids. Trimming shortened V by 6 bases and J by 2 bases, and 14 bases separated the two germline ends. For the CDR3, the DNA is TGTGCCAGCTCCGAATCACAGGGCCCCTACAATGAGCAGTTCTTC. It specifies CASSESQGPYNEQFF.

This rearrangement joins TRBV2 to TRBJ1-4; perhaps TRBD1 as D (5 bases). The CDR3 covers 13 residues. Germline V gene lookup returns CDR1 SNHLY and CDR2 FYNNEI. V dropped 5 bases and J dropped 4 bases, with 8 bases sitting between them. The CDR3 here is CASSQGNNEKLFF. The CDR3 DNA reads TGTGCCAGCAGTCAGGGAAATAATGAAAAACTGTTTTTT.

The chain uses TRBV28 and TRBJ2-4; 7 nucleotides agree with TRBD1. Unmatched junction bases numbered 5, after V lost 3 bases and J lost 0 bases. Germline CDR1 reads MDHEN; CDR2 reads SYDVKM. There are 16 residues in the CDR3. CDR3 amino acids: CASSFTGAKAKNIQYF. The CDR3 nucleotides read TGTGCCAGCAGTTTTACAGGGGCCAAAGCCAAAAACATTCAGTACTTC.

The chain is built from TRBV19 and TRBJ1-1, with unresolved D. The V end lost 2 bases, the J end lost 0 bases, and 10 bases lay between the germline ends. Germline V CDR1 and CDR2: LNHDA, SQIVND (reference sequence). The length of the CDR3 is 15 residues. The CDR3 loop reads CASSIPRGLNTEAFF. The CDR3 nucleotides read TGTGCCAGTAGTATACCCCGTGGCCTGAACACTGAAGCTTTCTTT.

Regarding this clone: A junction boundary mismatches the germline segment, possibly from a read error. V and J are TRBV7-7 and TRBJ2-1; 11 nucleotides match TRBD2. Germline V lookup: CDR1 SSHAT, CDR2 FNYEAQ (reference sequence). CDR3 length: 15 residues. This CDR3 reads CASSLTSGSGDEQFF. The CDR3 DNA follows: TGTGCTAGCAGCCTCACTAGCGGGAGTGGGGATGAGCAGTTCTTC.

CDR3 sequence: CASSKSTGNYGYTF. The CDR3 DNA sequence: TGTGCCAGTAGTAAGTCGACAGGGAATTATGGCTACACCTTC. The V and J genes are TRBV19 and TRBJ1-2; 7 bases are shared with TRBD1. V lost 4 bases to trimming and J lost 5 bases; unmatched junction nucleotides: 7. CDR1 LNHDA and CDR2 SQIVND come from the germline V gene (reference sequence). This CDR3 has 14 amino acids.

The chain couples TRBV5-5 to TRBJ2-7; TRBD2 matches 8 bases. V shed 2 bases and J 6 bases; nucleotides not matched to a gene: 10. CDR1 is SGHKS, CDR2 YYEKEE, per germline (reference sequence). CDR3 length: 15 amino acids. CDR3 residues: CASSFVRGGAGEQYF. DNA of the CDR3: TGTGCCAGCAGCTTCGTCCGGGGGGGCGCAGGCGAGCAGTACTTC.

CDR3 sequence (DNA): TGTGCCTGGAGAGGTTTGGGGGGGTTGAACACTGAAGCTTTCTTT. Protein: CAWRGLGGLNTEAFF. J is TRBJ1-1 and V is TRBV30, with D perhaps TRBD1 (5 bases). This CDR3 comprises 15 residues. CDR1 GTSNPN and CDR2 SVGIG come from the germline V gene (reference sequence). Trimming stripped 3 bases from V and 0 bases from J, with 14 bases between.

The gene calls are TRBV28 and TRBJ2-2, with 9 bases matching TRBD2. Looked up from germline, CDR1 is MDHEN and CDR2 is SYDVKM. V shed 6 bases and J 4 bases; nucleotides not matched to a gene: 6. This CDR3 comprises 15 residues. The CDR3 coding sequence is TGTGCCAGCAGGCGCGGGAGGGGGCGCACCGGGGAGCTGTTTTTT. Translating it yields CASRRGRGRTGELFF.

This sequence joins TRBV29-1 and TRBJ1-1, with 7 bases matching TRBD1. The CDR3 is 13 amino acids. V gave up 7 bases and J gave up 2 bases; unmatched junction bases: 7. From germline, CDR1 is SQVTM and CDR2 ANQGSEA. The CDR3, as DNA: TGCAGCGGGGGACAGAATCTTAACACTGAAGCTTTCTTT. This encodes CSGGQNLNTEAFF.

This chain uses TRBV19 with TRBJ1-1, with TRBD1 matching over 7 bases. The CDR3 length is 14 residues. CDR1 and CDR2 (germline): LNHDA, SQIVND (reference sequence). V lost 8 bases and J lost 3; bases outside the gene matches: 9. The CDR3 loop reads CASVRVGGYTEAFF. In DNA form, the CDR3 reads TGTGCCAGTGTCCGGGTAGGGGGCTACACTGAAGCTTTCTTT.

This clone was detected only once. The genes are TRBV28 and TRBJ2-1; TRBD2 is a possible D gene (5 bases). The V gene lost 5 bases and the J gene lost 1 base, with 12 bases spanning the gap. Germline lookup yields CDR1 MDHEN and CDR2 SYDVKM. This CDR3 contains 15 residues. As DNA, the CDR3 is TGTGCCAGCAGTCCTTTTGCGGGTTCCTACAATGAGCAGTTCTTC. Its translation: CASSPFAGSYNEQFF.

The chain has TRBV19 and TRBJ2-2, with D hard to call. V lost 1 base, J lost 5 bases, and 8 bases lay in between. Germline-derived CDR1 and CDR2 are LNHDA and SQIVND (reference sequence). The CDR3 is 14 amino acids. CDR3 DNA: TGTGCCAGTAGTATAGGGAGCCGGACCGGGGAGCTGTTTTTT. This encodes CASSIGSRTGELFF. Full variable domain (rest looked up from reference TRBV19 and TRBJ2-2): DGGITQSPKYLFRKEGQNVTLSCEQNLNHDAMYWYRQDPGQGLRLIYYSQIVNDFQKGDIAEGYSVSREKKESFPLTVTSAQKNPTAFYLCASSIGSRTGELFFGEGSRLTVL.